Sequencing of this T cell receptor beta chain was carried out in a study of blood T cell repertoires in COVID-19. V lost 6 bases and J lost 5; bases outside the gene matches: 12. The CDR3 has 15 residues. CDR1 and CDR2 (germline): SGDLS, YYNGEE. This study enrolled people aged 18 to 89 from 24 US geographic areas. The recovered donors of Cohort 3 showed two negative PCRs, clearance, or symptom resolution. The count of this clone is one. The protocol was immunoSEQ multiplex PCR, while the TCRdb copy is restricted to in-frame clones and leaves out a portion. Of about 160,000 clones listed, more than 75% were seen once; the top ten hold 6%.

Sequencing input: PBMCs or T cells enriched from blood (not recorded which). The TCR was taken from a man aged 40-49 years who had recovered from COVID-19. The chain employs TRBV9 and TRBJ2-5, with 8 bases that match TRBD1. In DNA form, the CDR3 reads TGTGCCAGCACCCCCGGTCAGACAGGGGAGGAGACCCAGTACTTC. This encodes CASTPGQTGEETQYF. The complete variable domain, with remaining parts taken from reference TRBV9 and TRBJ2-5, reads DSGVTQTPKHLITATGQRVTLRCSPRSGDLSVYWYQQSLDQGLQFLIQYYNGEERAKGNILERFSAQQFPDLHSELNLSSLELGDSALYFCASTPGQTGEETQYFGPGTRLLVL.